This TCR beta chain came from a study of blood T cell repertoires in COVID-19. Study-wide background: The United States, Italy and Spain supplied acute and convalescent COVID-19 samples.

Method: immunoSEQ multiplex PCR; TCRdb's copy keeps in-frame clones and lacks some. The sample has around 110,000 clones; around 83% are singletons. Germline V gene sequence: CDR1 MDHEN, CDR2 SYDVKM. The CDR3 covers 13 residues. V was pared by 10 bases and J by 6 bases, with 7 bases of the junction left unmatched. This rearrangement joins TRBV28 to TRBJ2-1; 9 positions match TRBD2. This receptor was obtained from a man in his 70s with acute or convalescent COVID-19. The sequencing sample was made of peripheral blood. CDR3 nucleotide sequence: TGTGCCACCGAAGCGGGAGGCATCAATGAGCAGTTCTTC. Translation: CATEAGGINEQFF.